This T cell receptor beta chain was sequenced in a study of beta chain features in type 1 diabetes. This clone was observed a handful of times. Via CD45RO/CCR7/CD25/CD127/CD95/CD27, cells of the CD4+ naive, central memory, regulatory and stem cell-like memory subsets were sorted. Germline-derived CDR1 and CDR2 are SGHTA and FQGNSA. There are 11 residues in the CDR3. Trimming removed 5 bases at V and 9 bases at J, with 10 bases between. Every isolated RNA sample was fully reverse transcribed, so sequencing captured expressed TCRB transcripts. Around 4 million reads per sample were averaged for naive, central memory and regulatory samples. Using immunoSEQ multiplex PCR, the repertoire was profiled, and TCRdb retains in-frame clones only, with some absent. The table lists about 150,000 clones, 11% of them singletons.

This chain connects TRBV7-2 to TRBJ1-2, with D unclear. The clonotype was recovered from a man younger than 35 in good health. The sample consisted of central memory CD4+ T cells from blood. The CDR3 coding sequence is TGTGCCAGCAGCGAGAGAGGGAGCTACACCTTC. Residues: CASSERGSYTF.